This T cell receptor beta chain was captured in a study of cytomegalovirus exposure and HLA in healthy donors. The protocol was immunoSEQ multiplex PCR, while the TCRdb copy is restricted to in-frame clones and leaves out a portion. In the table there are 150,000 to 200,000 clones, just under 85% of which are singletons. Germline V lookup: CDR1 SGHTA, CDR2 FQGNSA. The CDR3 runs 14 residues. With 3 bases removed from V and 3 bases from J, the gap between germline ends came to 6 bases. This sequence joins TRBV7-2 and TRBJ1-6; D is uncertain. Sequenced: PBMCs. The TCR comes from a man aged 30 to 45 in good health and CMV-seropositive. CDR3 in DNA: TGTGCCAGCAGCTTTACAGTCTATAATTCACCCCTCCACTTT. Translation gives CASSFTVYNSPLHF.